These T cell receptor beta chains were read from a single sample in a study of shared clonotypes between healthy human individuals. TCRdb's table, derived via immunoSEQ multiplex PCR, lists solely in-frame clones and lacks some. Here the sample spans a few hundred thousand clones, around 77% being singletons. Sequenced material: PBMCs. The receptors were gathered from a woman in her forties in good health. Some clones in this sample may be carry-over from other donors' samples. CDR3s include the opening cysteine and the closing phenylalanine or tryptophan. The order of the fields is D gene, clone size, J gene, V gene, CDR3 DNA, CDR3 protein. A D gene is named only where the DNA matches it firmly. Where a row states a size, it is once, few, many or the class of an expanded clone; other rows omit it.

d_call: TRBD1; clone_size: -; j_call: TRBJ1-2; v_call: TRBV2; cdr3_nt: TGTGCCAGCAGGGACAGGGCTGTGGATGGCTACACCTTC; cdr3_aa: CASRDRAVDGYTF
d_call: -; clone_size: once; j_call: TRBJ2-5; v_call: TRBV5-4; cdr3_nt: TGTGCCAGCAGCTTGGAAACAGTAGAGACCCAGTACTTC; cdr3_aa: CASSLETVETQYF
d_call: TRBD1; clone_size: -; j_call: TRBJ2-5; v_call: TRBV2; cdr3_nt: TGTGCCAGCAGCCCCCTACAGGGGGCCGGAGAGACCCAGTACTTC; cdr3_aa: CASSPLQGAGETQYF
d_call: -; clone_size: -; j_call: TRBJ2-7; v_call: TRBV10-3; cdr3_nt: TGTGCCATCAGTGGGGGCCAGAGCGAGCAGTACTTC; cdr3_aa: CAISGGQSEQYF
d_call: -; clone_size: -; j_call: TRBJ2-2; v_call: TRBV6-4; cdr3_nt: TGTGCCAGCAGACCCCTAGGGAACACCGGGGAGCTGTTTTTT; cdr3_aa: CASRPLGNTGELFF
d_call: TRBD1; clone_size: -; j_call: TRBJ2-1; v_call: TRBV19; cdr3_nt: TGTGCCAGTAGTATCCGCACAGGGGATCGGGGGTTCTTC; cdr3_aa: CASSIRTGDRGFF
d_call: TRBD2; clone_size: once; j_call: TRBJ2-1; v_call: TRBV7-9; cdr3_nt: TGTGCCAGCAGCTTAGCGTCTGGACTAGCGGCCCTCAATGAGCAGTTCTTC; cdr3_aa: CASSLASGLAALNEQFF
d_call: TRBD1; clone_size: -; j_call: TRBJ1-5; v_call: TRBV6-5; cdr3_nt: TGTGCCAGCAGCCACGGACAGGGACGCAATCAGCCCCAGCATTTT; cdr3_aa: CASSHGQGRNQPQHF
d_call: -; clone_size: -; j_call: TRBJ1-4; v_call: TRBV9; cdr3_nt: TGTGCCAGCAGCGTAGCCGCGGGGGGCGCGACTAATGAAAAACTGTTTTTT; cdr3_aa: CASSVAAGGATNEKLFF
d_call: -; clone_size: once; j_call: TRBJ2-6; v_call: TRBV7-9; cdr3_nt: TGTGCCAGCAGCTCCACAGGCTCTGGGGCCAACGTCCTGACTTTC; cdr3_aa: CASSSTGSGANVLTF
d_call: -; clone_size: -; j_call: TRBJ2-7; v_call: TRBV5-1; cdr3_nt: TGCGCCAGCAGCGTGGCCCCGACTAGAGAATACGAGCAGTACTTC; cdr3_aa: CASSVAPTREYEQYF
d_call: -; clone_size: -; j_call: TRBJ1-5; v_call: TRBV18; cdr3_nt: TGTGCCAGCTCACCAGGATCTGGTCAGCCCCAGCATTTT; cdr3_aa: CASSPGSGQPQHF
d_call: -; clone_size: few; j_call: TRBJ2-1; v_call: TRBV7-3; cdr3_nt: TGTGCCAGCAGCTTAAACCCCCGCGGTGAGCAGTTCTTC; cdr3_aa: CASSLNPRGEQFF
d_call: TRBD2; clone_size: -; j_call: TRBJ2-7; v_call: TRBV7-8; cdr3_nt: TGTGCCAGCAGTACGGGACTAGCCTACTACGAGCAGTACTTC; cdr3_aa: CASSTGLAYYEQYF
d_call: -; clone_size: -; j_call: TRBJ1-1; v_call: TRBV15; cdr3_nt: TGTGCCACCAGCAGAGAGGGGGGGTATGCTTTCTTT; cdr3_aa: CATSREGGYAFF
d_call: -; clone_size: -; j_call: TRBJ1-5; v_call: TRBV7-2; cdr3_nt: TGTGCCAGCAGCTCCACCCTGAGGGATCAGCCCCAGCATTTT; cdr3_aa: CASSSTLRDQPQHF
d_call: -; clone_size: -; j_call: TRBJ2-3; v_call: TRBV10-3; cdr3_nt: TGTGCCATCAGTGGTCAGCAGGAAACAGATACGCAGTATTTT; cdr3_aa: CAISGQQETDTQYF
d_call: -; clone_size: -; j_call: TRBJ2-7; v_call: TRBV9; cdr3_nt: TGTGCCAGCAGCCCCTACTTGGGTGAAACCTACGAGCAGTACTTC; cdr3_aa: CASSPYLGETYEQYF
d_call: -; clone_size: -; j_call: TRBJ2-1; v_call: TRBV14; cdr3_nt: TGTGCCAGCAGCCAAGATAAGGGCTCCTACAATGAGCAGTTCTTC; cdr3_aa: CASSQDKGSYNEQFF
d_call: TRBD1; clone_size: -; j_call: TRBJ1-4; v_call: TRBV9; cdr3_nt: TGTGCCAGCAGCGCGGACAGGGCAACTAATGAAAAACTGTTTTTT; cdr3_aa: CASSADRATNEKLFF
d_call: -; clone_size: -; j_call: TRBJ1-1; v_call: TRBV7-2; cdr3_nt: TGTGCCAGCAGCTCCGAAGGGAGGGCTGAAGCTTTCTTT; cdr3_aa: CASSSEGRAEAFF
d_call: -; clone_size: -; j_call: TRBJ2-1; v_call: TRBV19; cdr3_nt: TGTGCCAGTAGTATCCTTCACACCAGGGGGGATGAGCAGTTCTTC; cdr3_aa: CASSILHTRGDEQFF